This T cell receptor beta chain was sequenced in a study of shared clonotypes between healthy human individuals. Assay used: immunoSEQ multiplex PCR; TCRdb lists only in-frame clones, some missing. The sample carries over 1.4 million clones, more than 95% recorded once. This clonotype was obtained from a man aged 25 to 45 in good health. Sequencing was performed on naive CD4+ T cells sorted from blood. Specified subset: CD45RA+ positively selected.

This CDR3 is CASRGDLDPPTDTQYF. The DNA of the CDR3 is TGCGCCAGCAGGGGGGACCTGGACCCCCCCACAGATACGCAGTATTTT. The chain is built from TRBV5-1 and TRBJ2-3; D may be TRBD1 or TRBD2 (5 bases each). There are 16 residues in the CDR3. From germline, CDR1 is SGHRS and CDR2 YFSETQ. V was cut by 5 bases and J by 2 bases, with 18 bases left in between.